Listed below are T cell receptor beta chains from one sample, sequenced in a study of neurological immune-mediated disorders. TCRdb ran MiXCR on the 5' RACE reads and lists one entry per CDR3 protein. This table holds about 120,000 distinct CDR3 sequences, about 3.2% found once. Sequencing was carried out using PBMCs. Receptors were obtained from a woman aged 25 to 39 with multiple sclerosis. CDR3s include the opening cysteine and the closing phenylalanine or tryptophan. Each record gives: V gene, CDR3 length, clone size, D gene, J gene, CDR3 DNA, CDR3 protein. D genes are given only for firm matches. A clone size is listed for some rows: how often the clone was seen (once, few, many), or a class if it is expanded.

TRBV18	13	many	NA	TRBJ2-1	TGTGCCAGTCTGATTAGGGGAAACAATGAGCAGTTCTTC	CASLIRGNNEQFF
TRBV20-1	14	many	TRBD1	TRBJ2-7	TGCAGTGCTAGAGAGGGACAGAAGACCTACGAGCAGTACTTC	CSAREGQKTYEQYF
TRBV6-2/TRBV6-3	14	many	TRBD1	TRBJ2-7	TGTGCCTCAATACTCGGGACAGGCTTGTCCGAGCAGTACTTC	CASILGTGLSEQYF
TRBV5-5	15	many	NA	TRBJ2-1	TGTGCCAGCAGCCTCCCTCTAGGGACATACAATGAGCAGTTCTTC	CASSLPLGTYNEQFF
TRBV12-3/TRBV12-4	13	many	TRBD1	TRBJ1-1	TGTGCCAGCACCCTAAGGGGGCGCACTGAAGCTTTCTTT	CASTLRGRTEAFF
TRBV6-1	15	many	NA	TRBJ2-1	TGTGCCAGCAGTGGGGTGGGGGGCCGAGTTAATGAGCAGTTCTTC	CASSGVGGRVNEQFF
TRBV10-3	12	few	NA	TRBJ2-3	TGTGACATCGGGACGGGAACAGATACGCAGTATTTT	CDIGTGTDTQYF
TRBV5-1	17	many	TRBD1	TRBJ2-6	TGCGCCAGCAGCTTGGCCGGACAGGGTGCGGGGGCCAACGTCCTGACTTTC	CASSLAGQGAGANVLTF
TRBV5-8	13	many	NA	TRBJ1-1	TGTGCCAGCAGCTTGGATAGGGACACTGAAGCTTTCTTT	CASSLDRDTEAFF
TRBV5-1	14	many	NA	TRBJ1-2	TGCGCCAGCAGCTTGTTTTCGGAGGGCTATGGCTACACCTTC	CASSLFSEGYGYTF
TRBV18	16	many	TRBD1	TRBJ1-1	TGTGCCAGCTCACCAAGGGGACAGGGGATGAACACTGAAGCTTTCTTT	CASSPRGQGMNTEAFF
TRBV20-1	15	many	TRBD2	TRBJ2-3	TGCAGTGCAAGAGGTCAACTAGCGGGATCGGATACGCAGTATTTT	CSARGQLAGSDTQYF
TRBV5-5	15	many	TRBD1	TRBJ2-3	TGTGCCAGCAGCCCGACGGACAGGAACACAGATACGCAGTATTTT	CASSPTDRNTDTQYF
TRBV6-6	17	NA	TRBD1	TRBJ1-5	TGTGCCAGCTGCCGGACAGGGGGTTTAGGAAGCAATCAGCCCCAGCATTTT	CASCRTGGLGSNQPQHF
TRBV10-2	15	many	NA	TRBJ1-2	TGCGCCAGCAGTGAGGTCCGAAGGAGGGCGGATGGCTACACCTTC	CASSEVRRRADGYTF
TRBV5-1	13	NA	NA	TRBJ1-5	TGCGCCAGCAGCTTTTCGAGCAATAAGACCCAGAATTTT	CASSFSSNKTQNF
TRBV10-3	17	many	TRBD2	TRBJ2-1	TGTGCCATCAGTACTAGCGGGAGCCGAGGGTCCTACAATGAGCAGTTCTTC	CAISTSGSRGSYNEQFF